Below are 12 T cell receptor beta chains sequenced from a single sample in a study of shared clonotypes between healthy human individuals. Cells designated naive CD8 were CD45RO-negative and were positively selected for CCR7, with terminally differentiated effector memory CD45RA+ cells excluded. Using immunoSEQ multiplex PCR, the repertoire was profiled, and TCRdb retains in-frame clones only, with some absent. In the table there are over 2 million clones, over 85% of which are singletons. Sequencing input: naive CD8+ T cells sorted from blood. These receptor sequences come from a man younger than 30 in good health.

This clone was seen a few times. The V gene is TRBV19, the J gene TRBJ2-2; 9 bases agree with TRBD1. The CDR3 spans 14 residues. Per germline, CDR1 LNHDA and CDR2 SQIVND (reference sequence). V trimming: 7 bases; J trimming: 6 bases; junction bases outside the gene matches: 6. CDR3 region: CASTPQGAAGELFF. The CDR3 bases are TGTGCCAGTACCCCACAGGGGGCTGCCGGGGAGCTGTTTTTT.

In this sample, this clone turned up a few times. The chain couples TRBV7-9 to TRBJ1-2; D call uncertain. Germline CDR1 reads SEHNR; CDR2 reads FQNEAQ (reference sequence). CDR3 length: 14 amino acids. The V gene lost 1 base and the J gene lost 4 bases, with 10 bases spanning the gap. The CDR3 is CASSLVSGSYGYTF. The DNA of the CDR3 is TGTGCCAGCAGCTTAGTTAGCGGCTCCTATGGCTACACCTTC.

This chain connects TRBV9 to TRBJ1-2; 8 bases agree with TRBD1. Per germline, CDR1 SGDLS and CDR2 YYNGEE. V was clipped by 4 bases and J by 4 bases; unmatched bases: 12. CDR3 length: 16 amino acids. DNA for the CDR3: TGTGCCAGCAGCTTCGAGGGACAGGCTTTTCCCTATGGCTACACCTTC. It yields the protein CASSFEGQAFPYGYTF.

With respect to this clone: The sample has other DNA sequences that encode this CDR3 too. V gene TRBV27 combines with J gene TRBJ2-6; D gene ambiguous. This CDR3 has 14 residues. Germline CDR1 reads MNHEY; CDR2 reads SMNVEV (reference sequence). V was trimmed by 5 bases and J by 2 bases, leaving 7 bases between them. The CDR3 DNA reads as TGTGCCAGCAGTCCGGCGCCTGGGGCCAACGTCCTGACTTTC. Amino acids: CASSPAPGANVLTF. The full variable domain, rest sourced from reference TRBV27 and TRBJ2-6, is EAQVTQNPRYLITVTGKKLTVTCSQNMNHEYMSWYRQDPGLGLRQIYYSMNVEVTDKGDVPEGYKVSRKEKRNFPLILESPSPNQTSLYFCASSPAPGANVLTFGAGSRLTVL.

The chain has TRBV13 and TRBJ2-3, with no clear D. This CDR3 has 11 amino acids. Trimming shortened V by 6 bases and J by 5 bases, and 6 bases separated the two germline ends. Germline V gene lookup returns CDR1 PRHDT and CDR2 FYEKMQ (reference sequence). CDR3 DNA: TGTGCCAGCAGTAAGGGAGATACGCAGTATTTT. Its protein product is CASSKGDTQYF.

The chain is built from TRBV6-1 and TRBJ2-4, with 12 bases matching TRBD2. The CDR3 totals 14 residues. Germline V gene sequence: CDR1 MNHNS, CDR2 SASEGT. The V gene end was trimmed by 6 bases and the J gene end by 4 bases; junction bases not matched to a gene: 1. The CDR3 spells CASRGLAGKNIQYF. CDR3 in DNA: TGTGCCAGCAGAGGACTAGCGGGGAAAAACATTCAGTACTTC.

The V call is TRBV6-5, the J call TRBJ1-2, with TRBD1 identical over 11 bases. With V trimmed by 1 base and J by 6 bases, 4 bases remained unmatched. CDR3 size: 15 residues. Looked up from germline, CDR1 is MNHEY and CDR2 is SVGAGI. CDR3 coding DNA: TGTGCCAGCAGTTACTGGACAGGGGGCAGCGATGGCTACACCTTC. Translating gives CASSYWTGGSDGYTF.

This chain links TRBV27 with TRBJ2-1, with 9 bases fitting TRBD2. Germline assignment: CDR1 MNHEY and CDR2 SMNVEV (reference sequence). V was clipped by 2 bases and J by 1 base; unmatched bases: 6. The CDR3 runs to 17 residues. DNA for the CDR3: TGTGCCAGCAGTTTAGGGGCGGGAGGGCCGTCCTACAATGAGCAGTTCTTC. Encoded protein: CASSLGAGGPSYNEQFF.

CDR3 DNA: TGTGCCAGCGGCGAAGGTTCGGGGAAAAACTATGGCTACACCTTC. Amino acids: CASGEGSGKNYGYTF. The chain has TRBV5-5 and TRBJ1-2; D is uncertain. The CDR3 extends over 15 amino acids. V was trimmed by 7 bases and J by 2 bases, leaving 18 bases between them. Germline V gene lookup returns CDR1 SGHKS and CDR2 YYEKEE (reference sequence).

Note on this clone: Relative to the germline gene, one junction end is altered; a read error may explain this. The rearrangement joins TRBV6-6 to TRBJ2-5; possible D gene TRBD2, 5 bases. This CDR3 contains 15 residues. Germline assignment: CDR1 MNHNY and CDR2 SVGAGI (reference sequence). The CDR3 DNA follows: TGTGCCAGCAGTCACTCGGACTCGTACTTGGAGACCCAGTACTTC. Translating gives CASSHSDSYLETQYF.

The chain recombines TRBV9 with TRBJ2-5; possible D gene TRBD1, 5 bases. The V and J ends lost 5 bases and 2 bases respectively, with 7 bases between them. Germline loops: CDR1 SGDLS, CDR2 YYNGEE. The CDR3 extends over 12 amino acids. In nucleotides, the CDR3 is TGTGCCAGCAGAGGGGTGCAAGAGACCCAGTACTTC. Translated, it gives CASRGVQETQYF.

A word on this clone: This sample includes further DNA sequences coding for the same CDR3. The gene calls are TRBV4-1 and TRBJ1-5; D gene ambiguous. This CDR3 spans 16 amino acids. The germline V gene has CDR1 MGHRA and CDR2 YSYEKL. V was clipped by 1 base and J by 1 base, with 11 bases between them. This CDR3 is CASSQAGVPSNQPQHF. Written as DNA, the CDR3 is TGCGCCAGCAGCCAAGCCGGGGTACCCAGCAATCAGCCCCAGCATTTT.